The 17 T cell receptor beta chains below all came from one sample that was sequenced in a study of glioma-infiltrating T cells after dendritic cell vaccination. Here immunoSEQ multiplex PCR was the method, and the copy in TCRdb shows in-frame clones only, minus some. The sample holds about 99,000 clones, roughly 79% seen once. The sample was blood, taken before dendritic cell vaccination. The receptors were gathered from a human donor with glioblastoma.

The chain has TRBV28 and TRBJ2-7; D not certain. The CDR3 extends over 12 amino acids. From germline, CDR1 is MDHEN and CDR2 SYDVKM. Trimming removed 5 bases from V and 5 bases from J, with 10 bases in between. The CDR3 loop reads CASSGVRDEQYF. CDR3 bases: TGTGCCAGCAGTGGCGTACGGGACGAGCAGTACTTC.

The V and J genes are TRBV6-5 and TRBJ2-7; D is unresolved. This CDR3 has 13 amino acids. Germline values: CDR1 MNHEY, CDR2 SVGAGI. The ends were cut back, 5 bases at V and 3 bases at J, with 11 bases in the middle. The CDR3 region is CASSLYRYYEQYF. CDR3 coding DNA: TGTGCCAGCAGTCTCTACCGTTACTACGAGCAGTACTTC.

The chain uses TRBV5-1 and TRBJ1-6; weak D call: TRBD1 (6 bases). Trimming pared 0 bases from V and 8 bases from J, leaving 15 bases between. Germline V gives CDR1 SGHRS, CDR2 YFSETQ. The CDR3 runs 16 residues. CDR3 DNA: TGCGCCAGCAGCTTGGACACCCAAGAGGGGGATTCACCCCTCCACTTT. This encodes CASSLDTQEGDSPLHF. Full variable domain (missing parts from reference TRBV5-1 and TRBJ1-6): KAGVTQTPRYLIKTRGQQVTLSCSPISGHRSVSWYQQTPGQGLQFLFEYFSETQRNKGNFPGRFSGRQFSNSRSEMNVSTLELGDSALYLCASSLDTQEGDSPLHFGNGTRLTVT.

The V and J genes are TRBV6-5 and TRBJ2-7; no definite D call. The CDR3 is 13 residues long. V lost 5 bases, J lost 3 bases, and 11 bases lay in between. Germline assignment: CDR1 MNHEY and CDR2 SVGAGI. This CDR3 reads CASSRMRYYEQYF. The CDR3 nucleotides read TGTGCCAGCAGTCGAATGAGGTACTACGAGCAGTACTTC.

This clone was seen just once. This chain links TRBV12-2 with TRBJ2-2; no check of the table's D call, TRBD1, against the DNA was made. TRBV12-2 is tagged as a pseudogene. The length of the CDR3 is 16 residues. In DNA, the CDR3 is TGTGCAAGTCGCTCCAACAGGGTTCCGGACACCGGGGAGCTGTTTTTT. This translates into CASRSNRVPDTGELFF.

This clone was recorded a few times. CDR3 protein: CAISEADEQYF. Written as DNA, the CDR3 is TGTGCCATCAGTGAGGCAGACGAGCAGTACTTC. The chain employs TRBV10-3 and TRBJ2-7, with D hard to call. With 2 bases removed from V and 5 bases from J, the gap between germline ends came to 4 bases. Germline V gene data show CDR1 as ENHRY and CDR2 as SYGVKD. This CDR3 has 11 amino acids.

The J gene is TRBJ2-1, the V gene TRBV7-3; 12 nucleotides align to TRBD2. The J segment lost 10 bases and the V segment lost 2 bases, leaving 12 bases of the junction unmatched. The germline V gene encodes CDR1 SGHTA and CDR2 FQGTGA. The CDR3 contains 17 residues. In nucleotides, the CDR3 is TGTGCCAGCAGCTTATGGGTTCCTAGCGGGGGGGGCGGGGAGCAGTTCTTC. Translation: CASSLWVPSGGGGEQFF.

The J gene is TRBJ1-6, the V gene TRBV5-6, with D perhaps matching TRBD1 (5 bases). V was trimmed by 2 bases and J by 10 bases, leaving 13 bases between them. CDR1 and CDR2 from the germline V gene are SGHDT and YYEEEE. This CDR3 contains 14 residues. The CDR3 is CASSFWAGRSPLHF. The CDR3 DNA reads as TGTGCCAGCAGCTTCTGGGCAGGGCGGTCACCCCTCCACTTT.

This clone appeared a few times. V gene TRBV15 combines with J gene TRBJ1-1, with D possibly matching TRBD1 (5 bases). Germline lookup yields CDR1 LNHNV and CDR2 YYDKDF (reference sequence). The CDR3 has 15 amino acids. The V and J ends lost 5 bases and 1 base respectively, with 14 bases between them. As DNA, the CDR3 is TGTGCCACCAGCGAAGAGTTAACAGGGAACACTGAAGCTTTCTTT. This encodes CATSEELTGNTEAFF.

This chain uses TRBV13 with TRBJ1-1; D call uncertain. Trimming stripped 1 base from V and 12 bases from J, with 15 bases between. Germline V gene lookup returns CDR1 PRHDT and CDR2 FYEKMQ (reference sequence). The CDR3 is 13 residues long. CDR3 in amino acids: CASSLVRVSSTFF. CDR3 nucleotide sequence: TGTGCCAGCAGCTTAGTACGGGTCAGTTCGACTTTCTTT.

The rearrangement uses TRBV30 and TRBJ1-2; D unresolved. The V end was cut by 1 base, the J end by 4 bases, with 10 bases between. This CDR3 has 13 amino acids. CDR1 is GTSNPN and CDR2 is SVGIG in the germline V gene (reference sequence). For the CDR3, the DNA is TGTGCCTGGAGTGGAGGTTTCCTCTATGGCTACACCTTC. This encodes CAWSGGFLYGYTF.

The rearrangement joins TRBV5-8 to TRBJ1-2, with 9 bases fitting TRBD1. The junction had 6 bases not matched to a gene; V was cut back by 4 bases and J by 5 bases. The CDR3 consists of 14 residues. In germline, CDR1 is SGHTS, CDR2 YDEGEE. CDR3 DNA: TGTGCCAGCAGCAGACCGGGACAGGGTTATGGCTACACCTTC. Translation: CASSRPGQGYGYTF.

The V call is TRBV25-1, the J call TRBJ1-1, with a possible D match to TRBD1 (6 bases). Trimming removed 5 bases from V and 3 bases from J, with 13 bases in between. CDR1 and CDR2 from the germline V gene are MGHDK and SYGVNS. The CDR3 is 14 amino acids. The CDR3 DNA reads TGTGCCAGCAGTAAAACGACAGGCGACACTGAAGCTTTCTTT. Translating it yields CASSKTTGDTEAFF.

The genes are TRBV18 and TRBJ2-2, with D maybe TRBD2 (6 bases). The CDR3 contains 16 residues. Trimming removed 2 bases from V and 4 bases from J, with 14 bases in between. From germline, CDR1 is KGHSH and CDR2 LQKENI. The DNA for the CDR3 is TGTGCCAGCTCACCATTGTGGGGACTGATCACCGGGGAGCTGTTTTTT. Residues: CASSPLWGLITGELFF. The variable domain in full, completed from reference TRBV18 and TRBJ2-2, reads NAGVMQNPRHLVRRRGQEARLRCSPMKGHSHVYWYRQLPEEGLKFMVYLQKENIIDESGMPKERFSAEFPKEGPSILRIQQVVRGDSAAYFCASSPLWGLITGELFFGEGSRLTVL.

The table lists this clone with a count of one. This rearrangement joins TRBV5-4 to TRBJ2-1; the match to TRBD2 covers 15 bases. The trim removed 5 bases at V and 7 bases at J, leaving 4 bases unmatched. CDR3 length equals 15 residues. The germline V gene encodes CDR1 SGHNT and CDR2 YYREEE (reference sequence). The CDR3: CASRWTSGGENEQFF. For the CDR3, the DNA is TGTGCCAGCAGGTGGACTAGCGGGGGGGAGAATGAGCAGTTCTTC.

This clone was detected only once. V usage is TRBV30 and J usage is TRBJ1-1; D remains ambiguous. The V gene lost 4 bases and the J gene lost 1 base, with 4 bases spanning the gap. The CDR3 has 11 residues. The germline V gene has CDR1 GTSNPN and CDR2 SVGIG (reference sequence). The CDR3 region has the DNA TGTGCCTGGATACAGAACACTGAAGCTTTCTTT. Translated, it gives CAWIQNTEAFF.

The chain carries TRBV6-5 and TRBJ2-3, with 7 bases matching TRBD1. The CDR3 contains 14 residues. The junction had 11 bases not matched to a gene; V was cut back by 7 bases and J by 7 bases. Germline V gives CDR1 MNHEY, CDR2 SVGAGI. The CDR3 here is CASKPGTEYNTQYF. The CDR3 DNA follows: TGTGCCAGCAAACCAGGGACAGAATACAATACGCAGTATTTT.